This TCR beta chain was retrieved from a study of cytomegalovirus exposure and HLA in healthy donors. Across the whole study: HLA-typed donors contributed around 88 million unique TCRs, which were held in an early data release.

Researchers ran the PCR with 60 Vbeta and 13 Jbeta primers. The method was immunoSEQ multiplex PCR; TCRdb's version includes in-frame clones alone and lacks a portion of them. This sample carries about 120,000 clones, 80% of them seen once, and the ten largest clones take 1.2%. Study observations and caveats: Researchers reported in a later analysis that common viral pathogens appeared linked to several top clusters.

Concerning this clone itself: Its matching antigen is unknown.

Per the germline V gene, CDR1 is KGHSH and CDR2 is LQKENI. The CDR3 is 16 amino acids. V was trimmed by 2 bases and J by 0 bases, leaving 11 bases between them. The chain links TRBV18 to TRBJ2-4, with D possibly being TRBD2 (6 bases). Sequencing was performed on PBMCs. The clonotype originates from a female donor in good health and CMV-seronegative. The CDR3: CASSPTGVVAKNIQYF. CDR3 nucleotide sequence: TGTGCCAGCTCACCAACGGGAGTCGTAGCCAAAAACATTCAGTACTTC.